These T cell receptor beta chains were read from a single sample in a study of cytomegalovirus exposure and HLA in healthy donors. The assay was immunoSEQ multiplex PCR, and TCRdb's table has in-frame clones only and misses some. The sample shows about 190,000 clones, about 89% of them seen only once. The material sequenced was PBMCs. Every receptor here comes from a man aged 25 to 40 in good health and CMV-seronegative. The CDR3 runs from the conserved cysteine through the conserved F or W. A D gene is named only where the DNA matches it firmly. The size entry is marked missing in some rows and otherwise reads once, few, many or a size class.

J gene: TRBJ1-2; V gene: TRBV19; clone size: .; D gene: .; CDR3 DNA: TGTGCCAGTAGTATCGACCGCGGGGGGAACTATGGCTACACCTTC; CDR3 protein: CASSIDRGGNYGYTF
J gene: TRBJ1-1; V gene: TRBV5-1; clone size: once; D gene: .; CDR3 DNA: TGCGCCAGCAGCCTATTGGGAGTTGAAGCTTTCTTT; CDR3 protein: CASSLLGVEAFF
J gene: TRBJ1-2; V gene: TRBV2; clone size: .; D gene: TRBD1; CDR3 DNA: TGTGCCAGCAGACCGGTGGGGACAGGCTATGGCTACACCTTC; CDR3 protein: CASRPVGTGYGYTF
J gene: TRBJ2-3; V gene: TRBV7-9; clone size: .; D gene: TRBD2; CDR3 DNA: TGTGCCAGCAGCCAAACTAGCGCGAACACAGATACGCAGTATTTT; CDR3 protein: CASSQTSANTDTQYF
J gene: TRBJ1-5; V gene: TRBV11-2; clone size: .; D gene: .; CDR3 DNA: TGTGCCAGCAGGTTCTTTCGGCCCCAGCATTTT; CDR3 protein: CASRFFRPQHF
J gene: TRBJ2-7; V gene: TRBV15; clone size: .; D gene: .; CDR3 DNA: TGTGCCACCAGCAGAGGCAGGGTCCCCTACGAGCAGTACTTC; CDR3 protein: CATSRGRVPYEQYF
J gene: TRBJ1-1; V gene: TRBV9; clone size: .; D gene: TRBD1; CDR3 DNA: TGTGCCAGCAGCGCAAACCGGGACAGCACTGAAGCTTTCTTT; CDR3 protein: CASSANRDSTEAFF
J gene: TRBJ2-5; V gene: TRBV27; clone size: .; D gene: TRBD2; CDR3 DNA: TGTGCCAGCAGTCCAGAGCGGGGCTACCAAGAGACCCAGTACTTC; CDR3 protein: CASSPERGYQETQYF
J gene: TRBJ1-5; V gene: TRBV18; clone size: .; D gene: .; CDR3 DNA: TGTGCCAGCTCACCACTGAGGGATGAGCCCCAGCATTTT; CDR3 protein: CASSPLRDEPQHF
J gene: TRBJ1-2; V gene: TRBV6-4; clone size: .; D gene: .; CDR3 DNA: TGTGCCAGCAACCCGCGGACGGACTCTAACTATGGCTACACCTTC; CDR3 protein: CASNPRTDSNYGYTF
J gene: TRBJ1-3; V gene: TRBV6-6; clone size: .; D gene: TRBD1; CDR3 DNA: TGTGCCAGCACCGAGACAGGGGGCGCATCTGGAAACACCATATATTTT; CDR3 protein: CASTETGGASGNTIYF
J gene: TRBJ1-2; V gene: TRBV27; clone size: .; D gene: .; CDR3 DNA: TGTGCCAGCAGTTTATCTCCAGGGTATGGCTACACCTTC; CDR3 protein: CASSLSPGYGYTF
J gene: TRBJ2-7; V gene: TRBV9; clone size: .; D gene: TRBD1; CDR3 DNA: TGTGCCAGCAGCGGCCAACCATCTGGACAGGGGACCTCCTACGAGCAGTACTTC; CDR3 protein: CASSGQPSGQGTSYEQYF
J gene: TRBJ2-1; V gene: TRBV6-4; clone size: .; D gene: .; CDR3 DNA: TGTGCCAGCAGTGAACAGGGATTTAGGTCAAGTGAGCAGTTCTTC; CDR3 protein: CASSEQGFRSSEQFF
J gene: TRBJ2-1; V gene: TRBV7-2; clone size: .; D gene: TRBD2; CDR3 DNA: TGTGCCAGCAGCCTAGCTAGCGGGGGGGCGGATGAGCAGTTCTTC; CDR3 protein: CASSLASGGADEQFF
J gene: TRBJ1-3; V gene: TRBV7-2; clone size: .; D gene: .; CDR3 DNA: TGTGCCAGCACCAGGGGAGTAGCAGGAAACACCATATATTTT; CDR3 protein: CASTRGVAGNTIYF
J gene: TRBJ1-5; V gene: TRBV11-2; clone size: once; D gene: TRBD1; CDR3 DNA: TGTGCCAGCAGCCCCGGGACAGCGGTCAATCAGCCCCAGCATTTT; CDR3 protein: CASSPGTAVNQPQHF
J gene: TRBJ2-4; V gene: TRBV15; clone size: .; D gene: .; CDR3 DNA: TGTGCCACCAGCAGACCGGGGGTAGCCAAAAACATTCAGTACTTC; CDR3 protein: CATSRPGVAKNIQYF
J gene: TRBJ2-7; V gene: TRBV29-1; clone size: .; D gene: .; CDR3 DNA: TGCAGCGTTGTTAGCTCCTACGAGCAGTACTTC; CDR3 protein: CSVVSSYEQYF
J gene: TRBJ1-1; V gene: TRBV28; clone size: .; D gene: TRBD1; CDR3 DNA: TGTGCCAGCAGTAAAGGGGTGGACAGGGGTAGGACTGAAGCTTTCTTT; CDR3 protein: CASSKGVDRGRTEAFF
J gene: TRBJ1-5; V gene: TRBV27; clone size: .; D gene: .; CDR3 DNA: TGTGCCAGCGCCCAAACAGGTCAGCCCCAGCATTTT; CDR3 protein: CASAQTGQPQHF
J gene: TRBJ1-5; V gene: TRBV27; clone size: .; D gene: TRBD1; CDR3 DNA: TGTGCCAGCAGTCAAAGACAGGGGACGCAGCCCCAGCATTTT; CDR3 protein: CASSQRQGTQPQHF
J gene: TRBJ2-2; V gene: TRBV6-6; clone size: .; D gene: TRBD1; CDR3 DNA: TGTGCCAGCCAGGACAGGGCCGACACCGGGGAGCTGTTTTTT; CDR3 protein: CASQDRADTGELFF
J gene: TRBJ2-5; V gene: TRBV6-1; clone size: .; D gene: TRBD1; CDR3 DNA: TGTGCCGGAACAGGGGGAATGGAGACCCAGTACTTC; CDR3 protein: CAGTGGMETQYF
J gene: TRBJ2-6; V gene: TRBV19; clone size: .; D gene: .; CDR3 DNA: TGTGCCAGTAGTATCGCAGGGTTTGAAGGGGCCAACGTCCTGACTTTC; CDR3 protein: CASSIAGFEGANVLTF
J gene: TRBJ2-1; V gene: TRBV11-2; clone size: .; D gene: TRBD2; CDR3 DNA: TGTGCCAGCAGCCGGGGGGTCTCGAGGGAGCAGTTCTTC; CDR3 protein: CASSRGVSREQFF
J gene: TRBJ2-1; V gene: TRBV5-1; clone size: .; D gene: .; CDR3 DNA: TGCGCCAGCAGCTTACCTCGAAGGGACGGGAGTCCCTCCTACAATGAGCAGTTCTTC; CDR3 protein: CASSLPRRDGSPSYNEQFF
J gene: TRBJ2-1; V gene: TRBV7-9; clone size: .; D gene: .; CDR3 DNA: TGTGCCAGCAGGGATGGACAGACATCTAACAATGAGCAGTTCTTC; CDR3 protein: CASRDGQTSNNEQFF
J gene: TRBJ2-7; V gene: TRBV27; clone size: .; D gene: .; CDR3 DNA: TGTGCCAGCAGTTTACTCCCGGGACAAGGTCAAAACGAGCAGTACTTC; CDR3 protein: CASSLLPGQGQNEQYF
J gene: TRBJ1-5; V gene: TRBV28; clone size: .; D gene: TRBD1; CDR3 DNA: TGTGCCAGCAGATCCGGACAGGGGGATCAGCCCCAGCATTTT; CDR3 protein: CASRSGQGDQPQHF
J gene: TRBJ2-1; V gene: TRBV7-8; clone size: .; D gene: TRBD1; CDR3 DNA: TGTGCCAGCAGACACAGGGGGAGTTACAATGAGCAGCTCTTC; CDR3 protein: CASRHRGSYNEQLF
J gene: TRBJ2-7; V gene: TRBV5-4; clone size: .; D gene: .; CDR3 DNA: TGTGCCAGCAGCCCCACAGGGATAAGGGACGAGCAGTACTTC; CDR3 protein: CASSPTGIRDEQYF
J gene: TRBJ2-7; V gene: TRBV19; clone size: .; D gene: TRBD2; CDR3 DNA: TGTGCCAGTAAACATGCTAGCGGGAGTGACGAGCAGTACTTC; CDR3 protein: CASKHASGSDEQYF
J gene: TRBJ2-7; V gene: TRBV5-1; clone size: .; D gene: TRBD1; CDR3 DNA: TGCGCCAGCAGCTTGGATTCTTTACAGGGGGCTCGGGAGCAGTACTTC; CDR3 protein: CASSLDSLQGAREQYF
J gene: TRBJ1-1; V gene: TRBV4-2; clone size: .; D gene: .; CDR3 DNA: TGTGCCAGCAGCCAAGAGGGCAGTAGGACTGAAGCTTTCTTT; CDR3 protein: CASSQEGSRTEAFF
J gene: TRBJ2-5; V gene: TRBV5-6; clone size: .; D gene: .; CDR3 DNA: TGTGCCAGCAGCTTGGGGTCGTCCGGAGAGACCCAGTACTTC; CDR3 protein: CASSLGSSGETQYF
J gene: TRBJ2-1; V gene: TRBV27; clone size: .; D gene: TRBD2; CDR3 DNA: TGTGCCAGCAGGGGGACTAGCGTGATAAATGAGCAGTTCTTC; CDR3 protein: CASRGTSVINEQFF
J gene: TRBJ1-4; V gene: TRBV11-2; clone size: .; D gene: TRBD1; CDR3 DNA: TGTGCCAGCAGCCACCTTTACAGGGGTAATGAAAAACTGTTTTTT; CDR3 protein: CASSHLYRGNEKLFF